The 25 T cell receptor beta chains below all came from one sample that was sequenced in a study of CD8 T cells in ankylosing spondylitis. Findings of the study overall: Characteristic of ankylosing spondylitis blood, it appeared, was a TCR beta motif comprising eight highly homologous variants.

TCRdb recomputed calls from the 5' RACE reads with MiXCR, one row per CDR3 protein. The repertoire includes fewer than 400,000 distinct CDR3 sequences, 7% to 9% of them detected once, and about 14% sits in the top ten. The antigens these receptors bind are not known. The source material was blood, either unsorted or a sorted T cell fraction (not recorded which). All receptors derive from a male donor with ankylosing spondylitis.

V gene TRBV10-3 combines with J gene TRBJ2-3; TRBD2 aligns across 12 bases. There are 15 residues in the CDR3. From germline, CDR1 is ENHRY and CDR2 SYGVKD. Trimming at V came to 4 bases and at J to 3 bases, leaving 2 bases not matched to a gene. The CDR3 DNA is TGTGCCATCAGTGGGACTAGCGGGAATACAGATACGCAGTATTTT. Its translation is CAISGTSGNTDTQYF.

This clonotype came up a few times. J is TRBJ2-1 and V is TRBV6-2 or TRBV6-3, with TRBD2 matching 8 bases. From germline, CDR1 is MNHEY and CDR2 SVGEGT. The CDR3 totals 15 residues. Trimming cost V 2 bases and J 2 bases; bases outside gene matches: 2. This CDR3 reads CASSYGLAPYNEQFF. CDR3 DNA: TGTGCCAGCAGTTACGGACTAGCCCCCTACAATGAGCAGTTCTTC.

The J gene is TRBJ2-7, the V gene TRBV9; D uncertain. This CDR3 spans 15 amino acids. Trimming took off 0 bases at V and 4 bases at J, with 14 bases between the two ends. From germline, CDR1 is SGDLS and CDR2 YYNGEE. The CDR3 DNA reads as TGTGCCAGCAGCGTAGGTGTGGATCCCTGGTACGAGCAGTACTTC. The encoded protein is CASSVGVDPWYEQYF.

Many counts were recorded for this clonotype. The chain uses TRBV29-1 and TRBJ2-7, with TRBD2 identical over 10 bases. The CDR3 is 15 amino acids. The V and J ends lost 4 bases and 9 bases, in that order; junction bases with no gene match: 15. Looked up from germline, CDR1 is SQVTM and CDR2 is ANQGSEA. The CDR3 loop reads CSVVGGTSVSFVQYF. DNA of the CDR3: TGCAGCGTTGTTGGGGGGACTAGCGTCTCATTCGTGCAGTACTTC.

The J gene is TRBJ2-1, the V gene TRBV7-9; 7 positions agree with TRBD2. This CDR3 spans 15 amino acids. Trimming at V came to 3 bases and at J to 4 bases, leaving 6 bases not matched to a gene. Germline CDR1 and CDR2: SEHNR and FQNEAQ (reference sequence). CDR3 protein: CASSFTGGGYNEQFF. CDR3 sequence (DNA): TGTGCCAGCAGCTTTACGGGAGGCGGATACAATGAGCAGTTCTTC.

The chain has TRBV5-1 and TRBJ2-4, with 7 bases fitting TRBD1. Unmatched junction bases numbered 4, after V lost 5 bases and J lost 5 bases. The CDR3 is 13 residues long. The germline V gene has CDR1 SGHRS and CDR2 YFSETQ. In DNA form, the CDR3 reads TGCGCCAGCAGTACCGGGACAGAAAACATTCAGTACTTC. This sequence encodes CASSTGTENIQYF.

This clonotype was counted ten times or more. The chain recombines TRBV5-1 with TRBJ2-5; TRBD1 agrees at 8 bases. CDR1 is SGHRS, CDR2 YFSETQ, per germline. The CDR3 totals 14 residues. J lost 6 bases, V lost 0 bases, and 4 bases had no gene match. The CDR3 loop is CASSLGTGSKTQYF. The CDR3, as DNA: TGCGCCAGCAGCTTGGGGACAGGGAGCAAGACCCAGTACTTC. Using reference TRBV5-1 and TRBJ2-5 for the parts outside the CDR3, the full variable domain is KAGVTQTPRYLIKTRGQQVTLSCSPISGHRSVSWYQQTPGQGLQFLFEYFSETQRNKGNFPGRFSGRQFSNSRSEMNVSTLELGDSALYLCASSLGTGSKTQYFGPGTRLLVL.

There are many counts of this clonotype. The J gene is TRBJ2-5, the V gene TRBV11-1; the D is unclear. Germline V lookup: CDR1 SGHAT, CDR2 FQDESV (reference sequence). The CDR3 is 13 amino acids. V shed 5 bases and J shed 4 bases, with 11 bases lying between them. For the CDR3, the DNA is TGTGCCAGCAGCCTTGGGGTACTAGAGACCCAGTACTTC. Translated, it gives CASSLGVLETQYF. The whole variable domain, remainder taken from reference TRBV11-1 and TRBJ2-5, is EAEVAQSPRYKITEKSQAVAFWCDPISGHATLYWYRQILGQGPELLVQFQDESVVDDSQLPKDRFSAERLKGVDSTLKIQPAELGDSAMYLCASSLGVLETQYFGPGTRLLVL.

The chain recombines TRBV29-1 with TRBJ2-7, with a weak D call TRBD1 (7 bases). CDR1 is SQVTM, CDR2 ANQGSEA, per germline. Trimming removed 6 bases at V and 3 bases at J, with 18 bases between. This CDR3 has 14 amino acids. The CDR3 sequence is CSVGGPDRNYEQYF. The DNA for the CDR3 is TGCAGCGTGGGGGGCCCGGACAGGAACTACGAGCAGTACTTC.

This clonotype was picked up many times. The chain has TRBV7-2 and TRBJ2-1; TRBD2 agrees at 8 bases. CDR1 SGHTA and CDR2 FQGNSA come from the germline V gene. The V gene end was trimmed by 5 bases and the J gene end by 1 base; junction bases not matched to a gene: 7. The CDR3 has 16 residues. CDR3 loop: CASSITGGSSYNEQFF. DNA for the CDR3: TGTGCCAGCAGCATCACGGGGGGGTCATCCTACAATGAGCAGTTCTTC.

This rearrangement joins TRBV5-4 to TRBJ2-1; 9 bases agree with TRBD2. This CDR3 region has 15 residues. The trim removed 1 base at V and 5 bases at J, leaving 4 bases unmatched. CDR1 and CDR2 from the germline V gene are SGHNT and YYREEE (reference sequence). The CDR3 loop reads CASSLMTSGHNEQFF. The CDR3, as DNA: TGTGCCAGCAGCTTGATGACTAGCGGACACAATGAGCAGTTCTTC.

This chain joins TRBV6-5 and TRBJ2-1, with D perhaps TRBD1 or TRBD2 (7 bases each). Germline values: CDR1 MNHEY, CDR2 SVGAGI. CDR3 length: 15 residues. Trimming removed 4 bases from V and 6 bases from J, with 16 bases in between. For the CDR3, the DNA is TGTGCCAGCAGTTTCAGGGGGGGACGGGCCAATGAGCAGTTCTTC. Protein: CASSFRGGRANEQFF.

This clonotype was observed at least ten times. The rearrangement joins TRBV15 to TRBJ1-5; no clear D gene. V dropped 0 bases and J dropped 9 bases, with 12 bases sitting between them. Germline loops: CDR1 LNHNV, CDR2 YYDKDF (reference sequence). The CDR3 contains 14 residues. The CDR3 sequence: CATSREAILGPQHF. In DNA, the CDR3 is TGTGCCACCAGCAGAGAGGCCATCTTAGGGCCCCAGCATTTT.

The gene calls are TRBV11-3 and TRBJ2-7; possible D gene TRBD1, 5 bases. The V end lost 7 bases, the J end lost 3 bases, and 13 bases lay between the germline ends. Germline CDR1 reads SGHNT; CDR2 reads YENEEA. The CDR3 covers 13 residues. CDR3 nucleotide sequence: TGTGCCAGCACCGGACAAGGGTTCTACGAGCAGTACTTC. Translated: CASTGQGFYEQYF.

The chain carries TRBV7-2 and TRBJ2-5; TRBD1 is a possible D gene (6 bases). Germline V gene lookup returns CDR1 SGHTA and CDR2 FQGNSA. There are 16 residues in the CDR3. With 5 bases removed from V and 5 bases from J, the gap between germline ends came to 21 bases. This CDR3 reads CASSPVDMGAYETQYF. As DNA, the CDR3 is TGTGCCAGCAGCCCCGTGGATATGGGGGCGTACGAGACCCAGTACTTC.

This clonotype was picked up many times. The chain carries TRBV12-3 or TRBV12-4 and TRBJ2-5, with TRBD1 as a possible D gene (5 bases). The CDR3 has 14 amino acids. Trimming took 2 bases from V and 5 from J, leaving 12 bases between them. The CDR3 region is CASSLSSGHETQYF. The CDR3 DNA reads TGTGCCAGCAGTTTATCCTCAGGGCATGAGACCCAGTACTTC.

In its sample, this clonotype was seen a few times. The CDR3 DNA is TGTGCCAGCAGCCCTTCTAGCGCGAGCTCCTACGAGCAGTACTTC. This sequence encodes CASSPSSASSYEQYF. The chain joins TRBV9 to TRBJ2-7; the D gene is possibly TRBD2 (6 bases). The V gene lost 4 bases and the J gene lost 0 bases, with 14 bases spanning the gap. This CDR3 region has 15 residues. The germline V gene encodes CDR1 SGDLS and CDR2 YYNGEE.

The sample holds a few counts of this clonotype. This sequence joins TRBV28 and TRBJ1-5; no firm D call. V was shortened by 3 bases and J by 4 bases, with 13 bases between the two germline ends. Germline lookup yields CDR1 MDHEN and CDR2 SYDVKM. The CDR3 has 15 amino acids. The CDR3 here is CASSLGGIRNQPQHF. In nucleotides, the CDR3 is TGTGCCAGCAGTTTGGGCGGAATAAGGAATCAGCCCCAGCATTTT.

V usage is TRBV7-3 and J usage is TRBJ2-5; 7 bases match TRBD2. This CDR3 has 14 residues. The trim removed 5 bases at V and 4 bases at J, leaving 7 bases unmatched. Germline CDR1 reads SGHTA; CDR2 reads FQGTGA. CDR3 sequence: CASSPTSFSETQYF. The CDR3 bases are TGTGCCAGCAGCCCGACTAGCTTCTCAGAGACCCAGTACTTC.

This clonotype was seen repeatedly, ten times or more. The chain has TRBV7-8 and TRBJ2-5, with D perhaps TRBD1 or TRBD2 (6 bases each). The germline CDR1 and CDR2 sequences are SGHVS and FQNEAQ. The CDR3 runs 15 residues. The V and J ends lost 5 bases and 5 bases respectively, with 18 bases between them. The CDR3 sequence is CASSPGGGSRETQYF. The CDR3 DNA reads TGTGCCAGCAGCCCAGGAGGGGGTTCCCGTGAGACCCAGTACTTC.

The chain is built from TRBV5-1 and TRBJ1-1, with TRBD1 matching over 8 bases. J was trimmed by 10 bases and V by 2 bases; bases with no gene match: 4. Germline CDR1 SGHRS, CDR2 YFSETQ. CDR3 length: 12 residues. The CDR3 protein is CASSLSRGRAFF. The CDR3, as DNA: TGCGCCAGCAGCTTATCCAGGGGGCGAGCTTTCTTT.

This clonotype was observed at least ten times. The rearrangement uses TRBV7-9 and TRBJ2-1; D call uncertain. The germline V gene has CDR1 SEHNR and CDR2 FQNEAQ (reference sequence). Trimming stripped 1 base from V and 5 bases from J, with 6 bases between. CDR3 length: 13 amino acids. This chain's CDR3 is CASSLVRNNEQFF. Written as DNA, the CDR3 is TGTGCCAGCAGCTTAGTTAGGAACAATGAGCAGTTCTTC.

This clonotype came up a few times. V usage is TRBV3-1 and J usage is TRBJ2-2; 7 bases map to TRBD2. The trim removed 1 base at V and 5 bases at J, leaving 7 bases unmatched. The germline V gene has CDR1 LGHDT and CDR2 YNNKEL (reference sequence). This CDR3 contains 16 residues. In nucleotides, the CDR3 is TGTGCCAGCAGCCAAGGTTTTAGCGGGTTTACCGGGGAGCTGTTTTTT. This encodes CASSQGFSGFTGELFF.

The sample holds many counts of this clonotype. This chain uses TRBV3-1 with TRBJ1-4, with no clear D. CDR3 size: 13 residues. V lost 2 bases to trimming and J lost 5 bases, with 6 bases between them. Per the germline V gene, CDR1 is LGHDT and CDR2 is YNNKEL (reference sequence). The CDR3 reads CASSQWQNEKLFF. The CDR3 coding sequence is TGTGCCAGCAGCCAATGGCAGAATGAAAAACTGTTTTTT. The whole variable domain, remainder taken from reference TRBV3-1 and TRBJ1-4, is DTAVSQTPKYLVTQMGNDKSIKCEQNLGHDTMYWYKQDSKKFLKIMFSYNNKELIINETVPNRFSPKSPDKAHLNLHINSLELGDSAVYFCASSQWQNEKLFFGSGTQLSVL.

This clonotype appeared many times. The chain carries TRBV29-1 and TRBJ2-5; weak D call: TRBD1 (5 bases). V lost 0 bases and J 5 bases, leaving 10 bases between the germline ends. CDR3 length equals 13 residues. Germline CDR1 reads SQVTM; CDR2 reads ANQGSEA. The CDR3 spells CSVEEGAWETQYF. CDR3 DNA: TGCAGCGTTGAAGAAGGGGCATGGGAGACCCAGTACTTC. Based on the CDR3 plus reference TRBV29-1 and TRBJ2-5, the full variable domain is SAVISQKPSRDICQRGTSLTIQCQVDSQVTMMFWYRQQPGQSLTLIATANQGSEATYESGFVIDKFPISRPNLTFSTLTVSNMSPEDSSIYLCSVEEGAWETQYFGPGTRLLVL.